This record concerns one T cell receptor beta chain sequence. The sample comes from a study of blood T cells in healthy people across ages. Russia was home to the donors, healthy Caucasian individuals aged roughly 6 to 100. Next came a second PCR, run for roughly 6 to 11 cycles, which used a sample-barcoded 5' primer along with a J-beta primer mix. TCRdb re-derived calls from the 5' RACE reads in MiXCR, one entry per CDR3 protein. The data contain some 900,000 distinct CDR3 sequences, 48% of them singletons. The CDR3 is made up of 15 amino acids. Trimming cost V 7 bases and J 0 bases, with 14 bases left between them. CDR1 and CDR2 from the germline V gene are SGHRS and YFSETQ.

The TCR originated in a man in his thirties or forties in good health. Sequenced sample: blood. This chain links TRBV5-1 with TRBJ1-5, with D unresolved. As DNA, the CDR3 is TGCGCCAGCGCCCTAGGCGTTCATAGCAATCAGCCCCAGCATTTT. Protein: CASALGVHSNQPQHF.